This is a list of T cell receptor beta chains from one sample in a study of T cells in Graves' hyperthyroidism and ophthalmopathy. TCRdb ran MiXCR on the multiplex PCR reads and lists one entry per CDR3 protein. This table holds 500,000 or so distinct CDR3 sequences, 15% to 20% found once. The specimen sequenced was blood. Receptor source: a woman in her twenties or thirties with Graves' ophthalmopathy. CDR3s include the opening cysteine and the closing phenylalanine or tryptophan. Fields, in order: clone size, D gene, V gene, J gene, CDR3 DNA, CDR3 protein. The D gene is left open where the match is weak. Only some rows state a clone size, as once, few, many or a class for expanded clones.

>.|TRBD2|TRBV15|TRBJ2-5
TGTGCCACCGGGGGGAGGGAAGAGACCCAGTACTTC
CATGGREETQYF
>many|TRBD1|TRBV6-1|TRBJ2-7
TGTGCCAGCGGACAGGGACCGGCCTACGAGCAGTACTTC
CASGQGPAYEQYF
>many|.|TRBV14|TRBJ2-7
TGTGCCAGCAGCCAGTCTGGCCTTCTTGGCGAGCAGTACTTC
CASSQSGLLGEQYF
>few|.|TRBV28|TRBJ1-3
TGTGCCAGCAGTTTTGTATCACCTCCTGGAAACACCATATATTTT
CASSFVSPPGNTIYF
>many|.|TRBV20-1|TRBJ2-5
TGCAGTGCTAGACCACTAGCCTTGGAGACCCAGTACTTC
CSARPLALETQYF
>many|.|TRBV6-2/TRBV6-3|TRBJ2-2
TGTGCCAGCAGTCCGCCGGAAGGGCCGATCGGGGAGCTGTTTTTT
CASSPPEGPIGELFF
>many|.|TRBV20-1|TRBJ1-2
TGCAGTGCTAGAGATTTAGCGTCCGTAGGGAGGGATTCTGGCTACACCTTC
CSARDLASVGRDSGYTF
>.|TRBD2|TRBV27|TRBJ2-1
TGTGCCAGCAGGGGGACTAGCGGGAGACAGCAGTTCTTC
CASRGTSGRQQFF
>many|TRBD1|TRBV7-8|TRBJ1-5
TGTGCCAGCAGCCCGAGACAGGGGAGCTTTGGCAATCAGCCCCAGCATTTT
CASSPRQGSFGNQPQHF
>.|.|TRBV18|TRBJ1-3
TGTGCCAGCTCACCACGGAGAGAACCTCTCGGAAACACCATATATTTT
CASSPRREPLGNTIYF
>few|.|TRBV6-2/TRBV6-3|TRBJ2-7
TGTGCCAGCAGCCGGGACCAGATATACGAGCAGTACTTC
CASSRDQIYEQYF
>many|TRBD2|TRBV2|TRBJ2-7
TGTGCCAGCAGCCCACTAGCGGCCTACGAGCAGTACTTC
CASSPLAAYEQYF
>many|TRBD2|TRBV28|TRBJ2-7
TGTGCCAGCGTCCTTAGCGGGAGAATGGAGCAGTACTTC
CASVLSGRMEQYF
>few|TRBD1|TRBV10-3|TRBJ2-2
TGTGCCATCAGGGGGACAGGGAACACCGGGGAGCTGTTTTTT
CAIRGTGNTGELFF
>.|.|TRBV19|TRBJ1-1
TGTGCCAGTACTTTGCAGAGTGGGCCTACTGAAGCTTTCTTT
CASTLQSGPTEAFF
>many|.|TRBV12-3/TRBV12-4|TRBJ2-7
TGTGCCAGCAGTCTGGACAGCTTCTCCTACGAGCAGTACTTC
CASSLDSFSYEQYF
>many|.|TRBV6-1|TRBJ2-5
TGTGCCAGCAGTTTTGAGGGGCAAACCCAAGAGACCCAGTACTTC
CASSFEGQTQETQYF
>few|.|TRBV2|TRBJ1-4
TGTGCCAGCAGTGAGGCCCCTAATGAAAAACTGTTTTTT
CASSEAPNEKLFF
>many|.|TRBV30|TRBJ1-4
TGTGCCTGGTCCGTAGGGACACTGCTTGAAAAACTGTTTTTT
CAWSVGTLLEKLFF
>few|TRBD2|TRBV29-1|TRBJ2-7
TGCAGCGTCTGGACTAGCGGGAGTGGCCCCAGCTCCTACGAGCAGTACTTC
CSVWTSGSGPSSYEQYF
>few|TRBD1|TRBV4-3|TRBJ2-2
TGCGCCAGCAGCCAAGAGAGGGGACAGGGGTCCGGGGAGCTGTTTTTT
CASSQERGQGSGELFF
>many|.|TRBV20-1|TRBJ1-4
TGCAGTGCTAGAGAGGGCCTCTCAGAAAAACTGTTTTTT
CSAREGLSEKLFF
>few|.|TRBV14|TRBJ1-1
TGTGCCAGCAGCCAAGTAGGGGGTGGCGTGTACACTGAAGCTTTCTTT
CASSQVGGGVYTEAFF
>many|.|TRBV28|TRBJ2-2
TGTGCCAGCAGTTTAGAGGCCGGGGAGCTGTTTTTT
CASSLEAGELFF
>many|.|TRBV12-3/TRBV12-4|TRBJ1-1
TGTGCCAGCAGTTCAGACACAGGGAACACTGAAGCTTTCTTT
CASSSDTGNTEAFF
>.|.|TRBV9|TRBJ2-7
TGTGCCAGCAGCGTAGTGGAGGGACCAAAAATGGAAAGGAATTACTACGAGCAGTACTTC
CASSVVEGPKMERNYYEQYF
>few|.|TRBV15|TRBJ2-7
TGTGCCACCAGCAGAGAGGAATCCTACGAGCAGTACTTC
CATSREESYEQYF
>many|TRBD1|TRBV18|TRBJ1-2
TGTGCCAGCTCACCACAGTCAGGGGGCTATGGCTACACCTTC
CASSPQSGGYGYTF